The rows below give T cell receptor beta chains drawn from one sample of a study of cytomegalovirus exposure and HLA in healthy donors. Generated by immunoSEQ multiplex PCR, the TCRdb table keeps only in-frame clones and is missing some. The sample holds under 200,000 clones; roughly 80% are singletons and the top ten take about 2%. Source material: PBMCs. All receptors come from a human donor in good health. Both conserved end residues are part of each CDR3. Each record gives: clone size, V gene, D gene, J gene, CDR3 DNA, CDR3 protein. D genes are given only for firm matches. Clone size is given for some rows only: seen once, a few or many times, or a class if the clone is expanded.

>.|TRBV9|.|TRBJ2-3
TGTGCCAGCAAAAGCGGAAATACGCAGTATTTT
CASKSGNTQYF
>.|TRBV4-1|TRBD2|TRBJ2-5
TGCGCCAGCAGCCAAGAGTGGGCTAGCGGGGGGGCGATTCGAGAGACCCAGTACTTC
CASSQEWASGGAIRETQYF
>.|TRBV18|.|TRBJ1-4
TGTGCCAGCTCACCGAGGGAACGCGGTATCGGGGGGCATGAAAAACTGTTTTTT
CASSPRERGIGGHEKLFF
>few|TRBV4-1|.|TRBJ1-5
TGCGCCAGCAGCCAAGACCCCTATAGCAATCAGCCCCAGCATTTT
CASSQDPYSNQPQHF
>.|TRBV11-3|.|TRBJ2-1
TGTGCCAGCAGCGATTCCCTTATACAGGGCTGGAGTGTGAATGAGCAGTTCTTC
CASSDSLIQGWSVNEQFF
>.|TRBV27|TRBD1|TRBJ2-7
TGTGCCAGCAGTTCCGTCGGGACAGGGCTAACCTACGAGCAGTACTTC
CASSSVGTGLTYEQYF
>.|TRBV15|.|TRBJ2-7
TGTGCCACCAGCAGAGTAGAGCCCGGGAACGGCGAGCAGTACTTC
CATSRVEPGNGEQYF
>.|TRBV7-3|.|TRBJ1-1
TGTGCCAGCAGCTTAGGGCCTGAGAACACTGAAGCTTTCTTT
CASSLGPENTEAFF
>.|TRBV19|TRBD2|TRBJ2-1
TGTGCCAGTTCCAGCGGGGGCGATTACAATGAGCAGTTCTTC
CASSSGGDYNEQFF
>.|TRBV6-5|.|TRBJ2-5
TGTGCCAGCAGCCTTGACAGGATTCAAGAGACCCAGTACTTC
CASSLDRIQETQYF
>.|TRBV7-2|TRBD1|TRBJ2-3
TGTGCCAGCAGCACACGGGGACAGACCACAGATACGCAGTATTTT
CASSTRGQTTDTQYF
>.|TRBV9|.|TRBJ2-1
TGTGCCAGCAGCGAAGGGGTGGCCCCCTACAATGAGCAGTTCTTC
CASSEGVAPYNEQFF
>.|TRBV9|TRBD2|TRBJ2-7
TGTGCCAGCAGCCCTCTGATAGCGGGGGCCCTCTACGAGCAGTACTTC
CASSPLIAGALYEQYF
>once|TRBV13|.|TRBJ1-1
TGTGCCAGCAGCTCTATCGGGGGGGATGCTTTCTTT
CASSSIGGDAFF
>few|TRBV10-2|TRBD2|TRBJ2-5
TGCGCCAGCACCGGTTTGGAACTAGCGGCCTCCGTAGAGACCCAGTACTTC
CASTGLELAASVETQYF
>once|TRBV4-1|.|TRBJ1-6
TGCGCCAGCAGCCAAGGGGAACAGGGTAATCATTCACCCCTCCACTTT
CASSQGEQGNHSPLHF
>few|TRBV19|TRBD1|TRBJ1-2
TGTGCCAGTAGTATAGAGACGGGACAGCATGGCTACACCTTC
CASSIETGQHGYTF
>.|TRBV4-2|.|TRBJ2-2
TGTGCCAGCAGCCATACAGGGAACACCGGGGAGCTGTTTTTT
CASSHTGNTGELFF
>few|TRBV25-1|.|TRBJ1-2
TGTGCCAGCAGTGAATTCAGGGGTTATGGCTACACCTTC
CASSEFRGYGYTF
>.|TRBV7-2|.|TRBJ2-7
TGTGCCAGCAGCTTCCTTAGCGGCCCATACGAGCAGTACTTC
CASSFLSGPYEQYF
>.|TRBV4-3|.|TRBJ2-1
TGCGCCAGCAGCCAAGGGCGGACCGGGGGGCAGTTCTTC
CASSQGRTGGQFF
>.|TRBV4-1|.|TRBJ1-2
TGCGCCAGCAGCCAAAGGGAGGGGTTATACTATGGCTACACCTTC
CASSQREGLYYGYTF
>.|TRBV7-8|TRBD1|TRBJ1-5
TGTGCCAGCAGCTTAGCGCGAGACAGGGGAGCGTCAGGCAATCAGCCCCAGCATTTT
CASSLARDRGASGNQPQHF
>.|TRBV7-9|.|TRBJ1-2
TGTGCCAGCAGCTTAGACGTGGGGACTCCGTTGAGCTACACCTTC
CASSLDVGTPLSYTF
>.|TRBV5-1|.|TRBJ1-1
TGCGCCAGCAGCAATTGGCTCGGCGGGGAGGTCTTGAACACTGAAGCTTTCTTT
CASSNWLGGEVLNTEAFF
>.|TRBV6-5|.|TRBJ2-4
TGTGCCAGCAGTCGCAGGGGTACAACCAAAAACATTCAGTACTTC
CASSRRGTTKNIQYF
>.|TRBV6-1|.|TRBJ2-7
TGTGCCAGCATGGAGCCGAGTTTCGAGCAGTACTTC
CASMEPSFEQYF
>.|TRBV5-4|.|TRBJ1-2
TGTGTCAGCAGCTTGACTTGGGGCTACACCTTC
CVSSLTWGYTF
>.|TRBV6-4|.|TRBJ1-4
TGTGCCAGCAGTGTACCCCCGGGGGCAACTAATGAAAAACTGTTTTTT
CASSVPPGATNEKLFF
>.|TRBV6-5|.|TRBJ1-1
TGTGCCAGCAGGCCCCTCCGGGGGAACACTGAAGCTTTCTTT
CASRPLRGNTEAFF
>.|TRBV6-5|.|TRBJ1-5
TGTGCCAGCAGTTACTCCGGACAGCTCAATCAGCCCCAGCATTTT
CASSYSGQLNQPQHF
>.|TRBV12-5|.|TRBJ1-5
TGTGCTAGTGGCCTTAATCAGCCCCAGCATTTT
CASGLNQPQHF
>.|TRBV5-3|TRBD1|TRBJ1-4
TGTGCCAGAAGCTGGACAGGGGCGGGTGAAAAACTGTTTTTT
CARSWTGAGEKLFF
>.|TRBV10-2|.|TRBJ1-3
TGCGCCAGCAGTGGACGGGACAATGTTAATGGAAACACCATATATTTT
CASSGRDNVNGNTIYF
>.|TRBV7-8|TRBD1|TRBJ2-4
TGTGCCAGCAGCGAGACGACAGGGAGTGACATTCAGTACTTC
CASSETTGSDIQYF
>.|TRBV7-8|TRBD1|TRBJ1-5
TGTGCCAGCAGCTTTGATAGACAGGGGGGTAGCAATCAGCCCCAGCATTTT
CASSFDRQGGSNQPQHF
>.|TRBV4-3|.|TRBJ1-1
TGCGCCAGCAGCCAAAGGACAGACACTGAAGCTTTCTTT
CASSQRTDTEAFF
>.|TRBV5-1|.|TRBJ2-2
TGCGCCACCCGGGGGGCCCTGGACACCGGGGAGCTGTTTTTT
CATRGALDTGELFF
>.|TRBV19|TRBD2|TRBJ2-3
TGTGCCAGCAAGCGAAGGTCGGGACTATCGGCAGATACGCAGTATTTT
CASKRRSGLSADTQYF
>.|TRBV4-1|TRBD2|TRBJ2-2
TGCGCCAGCAGCCACTCGGGACTAGCGGGGGGTACCGGGGAGCTGTTTTTT
CASSHSGLAGGTGELFF
>.|TRBV9|TRBD1|TRBJ2-3
TGTGCCAGCAGTGATAAGGGGGCCGGGGATACGCAGTATTTT
CASSDKGAGDTQYF
>.|TRBV6-5|TRBD1|TRBJ2-7
TGTGCCAGCAGACAGGGGTCAACCTACGAGCAGTACTTC
CASRQGSTYEQYF
>.|TRBV11-1|TRBD1|TRBJ1-1
TGTGCCAGCAGCTTAGATGAGGGGGCAAGAACTGAAGCTTTCTTT
CASSLDEGARTEAFF
>.|TRBV10-3|.|TRBJ1-2
TGTGCCATCAGTCTTGGGAGATCTAACTATGGCTACACCTTC
CAISLGRSNYGYTF
>.|TRBV10-1|.|TRBJ2-3
TGCGCCAGCAGTGAGCTTAGCCCAGATACGCAGTATTTT
CASSELSPDTQYF
>.|TRBV9|.|TRBJ2-5
TGTGCCAGCAGCCCAAGGACTGGACGGGAGGAGACCCAGTACTTC
CASSPRTGREETQYF
>once|TRBV9|TRBD1|TRBJ2-7
TGTGCCAGCAGCGTAGATGGACAGGGGGCTTACGAGCAGTACTTC
CASSVDGQGAYEQYF
>.|TRBV4-3|TRBD1|TRBJ1-1
TGCGCCAGCAGCCAAGAGAGCAGGGGGAGAACTGAAGCTTTCTTT
CASSQESRGRTEAFF
>.|TRBV4-3|TRBD2|TRBJ2-5
TGCGCCAGCAGCCAAGCAGCTAGCGGGGGACACTCACAAGAGACCCAGTACTTC
CASSQAASGGHSQETQYF
>.|TRBV29-1|.|TRBJ1-4
TGCAGCGTTGAAGATCGTGAAAAACTGTTTTTT
CSVEDREKLFF